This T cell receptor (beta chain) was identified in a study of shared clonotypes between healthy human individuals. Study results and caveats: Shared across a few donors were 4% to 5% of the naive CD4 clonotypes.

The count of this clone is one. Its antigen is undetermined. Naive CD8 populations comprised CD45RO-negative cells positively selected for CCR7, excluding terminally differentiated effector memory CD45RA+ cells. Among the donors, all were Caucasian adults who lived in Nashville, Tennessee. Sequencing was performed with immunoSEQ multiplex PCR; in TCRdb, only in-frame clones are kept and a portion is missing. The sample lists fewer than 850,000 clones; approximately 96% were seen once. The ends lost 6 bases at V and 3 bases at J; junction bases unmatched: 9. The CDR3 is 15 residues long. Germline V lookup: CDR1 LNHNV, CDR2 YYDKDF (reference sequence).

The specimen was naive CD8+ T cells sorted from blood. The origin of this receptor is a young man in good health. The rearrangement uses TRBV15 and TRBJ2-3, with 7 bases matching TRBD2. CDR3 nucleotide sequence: TGTGCCACCAGTCCGGGGCTAGCGGAAACAGATACGCAGTATTTT. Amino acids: CATSPGLAETDTQYF.